This T cell receptor beta chain was captured by sequencing in a study of blood T cell repertoires in COVID-19. Study as a whole: The cDNA or gDNA used as material had been derived from T cells, B-cell-depleted T cells, or PBMCs.

This clone has only one observation. The method was immunoSEQ multiplex PCR; TCRdb's version includes in-frame clones alone and lacks a portion of them. The table includes about 26,000 clones, under 90% detected once. This sequence originates from a human donor in a cohort sampled during active COVID-19. Specimen: peripheral blood.

The CDR3 sequence is CASSSWEAGNTIYF. The CDR3 DNA follows: TGTGCCAGCAGCTCTTGGGAGGCTGGAAACACCATATATTTT. The chain couples TRBV7-2 to TRBJ1-3; D gene unclear. The CDR3 runs to 14 residues. Trimming stripped 4 bases from V and 2 bases from J, with 9 bases between. The germline CDR1 and CDR2 sequences are SGHTA and FQGNSA.